This TCR beta chain was sequenced for a study of identifying expanded T cells in peripheral blood. Findings and caveats of the study: About 1.2 clones differed between technical replicates, versus around 15 and 19 over time. Approximately 2-week clone count variance significantly increased as total template count grew.

Concerning this clone: Its antigen is not identified.

Germline V gene lookup returns CDR1 SGHNT and CDR2 YYREEE (reference sequence). V lost 4 bases and J 5 bases, leaving 9 bases between the germline ends. This CDR3 contains 12 residues. Measured with immunoSEQ multiplex PCR; TCRdb has only the in-frame clones, and not every one. The repertoire consists of around 84,000 clones, with roughly 89% occurring once and the leading ten covering roughly 7.3%. The chain uses TRBV5-4 and TRBJ2-5; D gene uncertain. This TCR was sampled from a person aged 18 to 69 in good health. The specimen was blood. CDR3 nucleotides: TGTGCCAGCAGCGTTAAAGGGGAGACCCAGTACTTC. Translating it yields CASSVKGETQYF.